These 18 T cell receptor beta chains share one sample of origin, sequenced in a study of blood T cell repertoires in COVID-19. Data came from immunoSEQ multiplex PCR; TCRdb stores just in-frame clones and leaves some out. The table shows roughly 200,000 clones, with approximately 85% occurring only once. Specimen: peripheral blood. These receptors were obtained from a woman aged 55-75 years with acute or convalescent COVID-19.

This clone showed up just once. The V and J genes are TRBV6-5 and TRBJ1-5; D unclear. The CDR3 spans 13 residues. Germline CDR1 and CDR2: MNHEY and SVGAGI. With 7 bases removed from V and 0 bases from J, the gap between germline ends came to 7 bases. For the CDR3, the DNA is TGTGCCAGCACGGTTAATAGCAATCAGCCCCAGCATTTT. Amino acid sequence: CASTVNSNQPQHF.

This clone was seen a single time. Here the CDR3 DNA reads TGTGCCAGCAGTGAAAATAGGGGAAACACTGAAGCTTTCTTT. Protein: CASSENRGNTEAFF. The rearrangement links TRBV6-1 to TRBJ1-1; a possible D gene is TRBD1 (5 bases). Per germline, CDR1 MNHNS and CDR2 SASEGT. The germline V and J ends were trimmed by 2 bases and 2 bases, with 9 bases remaining between them. The CDR3 has 14 residues.

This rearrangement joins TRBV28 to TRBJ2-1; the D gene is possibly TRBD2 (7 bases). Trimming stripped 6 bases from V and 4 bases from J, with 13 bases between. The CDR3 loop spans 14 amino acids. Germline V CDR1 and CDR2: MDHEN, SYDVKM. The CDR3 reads CASRWGGGYNEQFF. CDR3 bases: TGTGCCAGCAGGTGGGGGGGCGGGTACAATGAGCAGTTCTTC.

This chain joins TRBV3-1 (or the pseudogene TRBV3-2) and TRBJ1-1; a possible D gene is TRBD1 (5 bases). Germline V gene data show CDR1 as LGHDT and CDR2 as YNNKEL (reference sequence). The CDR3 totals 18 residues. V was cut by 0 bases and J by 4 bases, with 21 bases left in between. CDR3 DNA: TGTGCCAGCAGCCAAGAGCCCCCGGTTGGGGCTTCGAGCACTGAAGCTTTCTTT. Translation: CASSQEPPVGASSTEAFF.

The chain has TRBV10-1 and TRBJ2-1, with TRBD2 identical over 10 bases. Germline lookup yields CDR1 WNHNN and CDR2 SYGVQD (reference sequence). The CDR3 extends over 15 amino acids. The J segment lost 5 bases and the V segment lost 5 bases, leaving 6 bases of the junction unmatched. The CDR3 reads CASSPWTSGDNEQFF. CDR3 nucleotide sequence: TGCGCCAGCAGTCCCTGGACTAGCGGAGACAATGAGCAGTTCTTC.

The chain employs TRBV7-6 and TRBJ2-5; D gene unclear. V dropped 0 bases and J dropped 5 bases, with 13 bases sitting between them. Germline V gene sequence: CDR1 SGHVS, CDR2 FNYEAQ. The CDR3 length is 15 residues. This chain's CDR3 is CASSLAGRPRETQYF. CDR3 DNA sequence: TGTGCCAGCAGCTTAGCCGGCAGGCCCAGGGAGACCCAGTACTTC.

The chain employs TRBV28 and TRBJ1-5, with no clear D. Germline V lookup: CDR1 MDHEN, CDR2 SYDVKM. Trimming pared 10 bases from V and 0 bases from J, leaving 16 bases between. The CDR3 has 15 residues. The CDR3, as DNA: TGTGCCACCACGGCCGGAGATTATAGCAATCAGCCCCAGCATTTT. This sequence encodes CATTAGDYSNQPQHF.

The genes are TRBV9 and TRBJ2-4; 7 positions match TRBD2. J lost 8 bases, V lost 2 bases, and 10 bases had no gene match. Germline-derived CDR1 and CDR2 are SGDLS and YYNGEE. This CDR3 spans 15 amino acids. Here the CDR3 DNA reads TGTGCCAGCAGCGTCGGTGGGGACTATCGGGACATTCAGTACTTC. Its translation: CASSVGGDYRDIQYF. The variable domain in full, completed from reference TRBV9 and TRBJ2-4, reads DSGVTQTPKHLITATGQRVTLRCSPRSGDLSVYWYQQSLDQGLQFLIQYYNGEERAKGNILERFSAQQFPDLHSELNLSSLELGDSALYFCASSVGGDYRDIQYFGAGTRLSVL.

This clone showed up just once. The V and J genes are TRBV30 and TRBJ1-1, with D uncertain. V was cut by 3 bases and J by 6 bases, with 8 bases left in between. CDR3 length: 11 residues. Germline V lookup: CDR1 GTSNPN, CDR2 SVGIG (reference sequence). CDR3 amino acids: CAWSPLSEAFF. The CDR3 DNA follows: TGTGCCTGGAGCCCACTTTCTGAAGCTTTCTTT.

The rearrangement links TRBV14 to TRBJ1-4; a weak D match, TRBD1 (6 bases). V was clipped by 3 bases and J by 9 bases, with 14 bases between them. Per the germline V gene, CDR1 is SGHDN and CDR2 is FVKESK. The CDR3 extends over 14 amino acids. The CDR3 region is CASSQDSVMKKLFF. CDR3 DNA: TGTGCCAGCAGCCAGGACAGCGTAATGAAAAAACTGTTTTTT. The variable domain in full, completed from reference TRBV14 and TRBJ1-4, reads EAGVTQFPSHSVIEKGQTVTLRCDPISGHDNLYWYRRVMGKEIKFLLHFVKESKQDESGMPNNRFLAERTGGTYSTLKVQPAELEDSGVYFCASSQDSVMKKLFFGSGTQLSVL.

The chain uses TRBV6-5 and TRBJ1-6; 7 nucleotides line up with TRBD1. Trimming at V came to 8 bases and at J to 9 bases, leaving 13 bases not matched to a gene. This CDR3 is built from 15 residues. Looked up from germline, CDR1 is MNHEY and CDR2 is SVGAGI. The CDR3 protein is CASSLLRQGTSPLHF. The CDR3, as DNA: TGTGCCAGCTCGCTCCTGAGACAGGGCACTTCACCCCTCCACTTT.

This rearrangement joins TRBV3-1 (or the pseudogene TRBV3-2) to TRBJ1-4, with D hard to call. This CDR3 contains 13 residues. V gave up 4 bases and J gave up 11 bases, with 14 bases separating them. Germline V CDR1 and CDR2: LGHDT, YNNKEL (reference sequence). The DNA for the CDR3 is TGTGCCAGCAGCCTCACCAGGACTGGGAAACTGTTTTTT. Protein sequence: CASSLTRTGKLFF.

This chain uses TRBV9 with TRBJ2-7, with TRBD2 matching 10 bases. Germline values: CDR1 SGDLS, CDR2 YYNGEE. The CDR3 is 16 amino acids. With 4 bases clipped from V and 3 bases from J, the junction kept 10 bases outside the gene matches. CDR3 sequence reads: CASSPYQAGGVYEQYF. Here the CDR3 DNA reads TGTGCCAGCAGCCCTTACCAAGCGGGAGGGGTCTACGAGCAGTACTTC.

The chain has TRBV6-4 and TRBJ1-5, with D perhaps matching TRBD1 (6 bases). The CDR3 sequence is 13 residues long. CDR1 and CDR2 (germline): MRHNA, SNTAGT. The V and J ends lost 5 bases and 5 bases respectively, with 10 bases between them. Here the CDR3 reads CASSLDRDQPQHF. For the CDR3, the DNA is TGTGCCAGCAGTTTGGACAGAGATCAGCCCCAGCATTTT.

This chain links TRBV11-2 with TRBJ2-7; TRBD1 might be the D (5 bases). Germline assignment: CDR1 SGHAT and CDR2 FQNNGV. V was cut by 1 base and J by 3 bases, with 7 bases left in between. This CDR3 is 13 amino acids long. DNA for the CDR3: TGTGCCAGCAGCTTAGCAGGGAACTACGAGCAGTACTTC. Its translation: CASSLAGNYEQYF.

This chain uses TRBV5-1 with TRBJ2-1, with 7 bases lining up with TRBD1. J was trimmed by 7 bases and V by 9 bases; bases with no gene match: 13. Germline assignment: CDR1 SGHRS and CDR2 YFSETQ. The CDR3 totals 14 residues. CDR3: CATAEGAPRNEQFF. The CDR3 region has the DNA TGCGCCACCGCCGAGGGGGCGCCTAGGAATGAGCAGTTCTTC.

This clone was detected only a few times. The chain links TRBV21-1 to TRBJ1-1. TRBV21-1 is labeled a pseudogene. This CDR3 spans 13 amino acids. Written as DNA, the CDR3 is TGTGCCAGCAGCAAAGCCGTACGGTATGAAGCTTTCTTT. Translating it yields CASSKAVRYEAFF.

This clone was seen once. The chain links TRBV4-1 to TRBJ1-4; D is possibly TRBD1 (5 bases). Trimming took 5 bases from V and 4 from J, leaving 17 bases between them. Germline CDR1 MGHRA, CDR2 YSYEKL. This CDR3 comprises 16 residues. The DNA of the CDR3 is TGCGCCAGCAGCACGTCAGGGAGGGAGATTAATGAAAAACTGTTTTTT. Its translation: CASSTSGREINEKLFF.